This entry is about one T cell receptor (beta chain). The sample is drawn from a study of blood T cell repertoires in COVID-19. Overall study: The study drew acute and convalescent COVID-19 samples from the United States, Italy and Spain. The cDNA or gDNA used as material had been derived from T cells, B-cell-depleted T cells, or PBMCs.

This CDR3 has 15 residues. The trim removed 0 bases at V and 8 bases at J, leaving 1 base unmatched. Per germline, CDR1 LGHNA and CDR2 YNFKEQ. In the original analysis: Using reference gene primer amplification, nucleated cell counts were estimated. Generated by immunoSEQ multiplex PCR, the TCRdb table keeps only in-frame clones and is missing some. Clone size and the V and J calls come from that table; the DNA yielded D and trimming. The data show 75,000 to 95,000 clones, with just under 85% seen just once and over 15% held by the top ten. This rearrangement joins TRBV4-2 to TRBJ2-1, with TRBD2 matching over 13 bases. This sequence was found in a man at least 80 years old with active or convalescent COVID-19. The sample comprised peripheral blood. The CDR3 coding sequence is TGTGCCAGCAGCCAAGAACTAGCGGGAGGGGATGAGCAGTTCTTC. It is translated as CASSQELAGGDEQFF.